This T cell receptor beta chain was profiled in a study of blood T cells in healthy people across ages. General study points: Higher naive T cell percentage went strongly together with higher TCR beta diversity. Both higher diversity and more naive CD4+ cells marked long-lived donors when set against aged donors.

V was cut by 5 bases and J by 1 base, with 11 bases left in between. CDR1 is MNHEY and CDR2 is SVGAGI in the germline V gene. The CDR3 runs to 15 residues. Extraction of total RNA produced a minimum of 5 micrograms from each sample. Combining a sample-barcoded 5' primer with a J-beta primer mix, a second PCR ran for about 7 to 11 cycles. Samples each returned at least 3 million CDR3-containing paired-end reads. A single record per CDR3 protein comes from TCRdb applying MiXCR to the 5' RACE reads. The top ten hold approximately 15% of the sample, which has roughly 680,000 distinct CDR3 sequences, about 51% seen once. About this clonotype itself: As yet, its antigen is unknown.

J is TRBJ2-2 and V is TRBV6-5; no clear D. The sample taken for sequencing was blood. The clonotype comes from a woman of 80 years or more in good health. CDR3 in amino acids: CASSDRPENTGELFF. As DNA, the CDR3 is TGTGCCAGCAGTGACCGGCCCGAGAACACCGGGGAGCTGTTTTTT.